This T cell receptor (beta chain) was observed in a study of molecular identifiers for immune sequencing clone quantification. This clonotype has at least ten counts. Using a CD8+CD4-CCR7+CD45RA+ phenotype, naive CD8 T cells were sorted. The CDR3 length is 16 residues. The germline gives CDR1 SGHVS, CDR2 FNYEAQ. Deletions cut 2 bases from V and 4 bases from J, with 14 bases between. TCRdb recomputed calls from the PCR reads with MiXCR, one row per CDR3 protein. The table records more than 95,000 distinct CDR3 sequences, approximately 24% of them present only once. Sequenced: naive CD8+ T cells from blood, with Jurkat cell RNA spiked in. Subset given: FACS-sorted CD8+CD4-CCR7+CD45RA+ naive T cells. The rearrangement joins TRBV7-6 to TRBJ2-2; D is possibly TRBD1 (5 bases). The sequence derives from a human donor in good health. Some libraries in this study had Jurkat cell RNA spiked in. CDR3 bases: TGTGCCAGCAGCTTAAGCAGGGAAGTTAGCACCGGGGAGCTGTTTTTT. This translates into CASSLSREVSTGELFF. The whole variable domain, filled in from reference TRBV7-6 and TRBJ2-2, reads GAGVSQSPRYKVTKRGQDVALRCDPISGHVSLYWYRQALGQGPEFLTYFNYEAQQDKSGLPNDRFSAERPEGSISTLTIQRTEQRDSAMYRCASSLSREVSTGELFFGEGSRLTVL.